This is a list of T cell receptor beta chains from one sample in a study of blood T cell repertoires in COVID-19. Sequencing was performed with immunoSEQ multiplex PCR; in TCRdb, only in-frame clones are kept and a portion is missing. The table records around 110,000 clones, over 65% of them present only once. The sequencing sample was made of peripheral blood. The receptors shown here come from an older man with COVID-19, enrolled during active disease. Both conserved end residues are part of each CDR3. Fields, in order: J gene, V gene, clone size, D gene, CDR3 protein, CDR3 DNA. A D gene is named only where the DNA matches it firmly. The size of a clone is reported for some rows only, either as once, few or many, or as a class for expanded clones.

>TRBJ1-4|TRBV11-2|NA|NA
CASSFRGLGYEKLFF
TGTGCCAGCAGCTTTCGAGGCCTCGGCTATGAAAAACTGTTTTTT
>TRBJ2-2|TRBV6-6|NA|TRBD2
CASSSLAGGTGELFF
TGTGCCAGCAGTAGCCTAGCGGGAGGTACCGGGGAGCTGTTTTTT
>TRBJ1-6|TRBV6-1|NA|NA
CASSELRARPPLHF
TGTGCCAGCAGTGAATTGAGGGCGAGGCCACCCCTCCACTTT
>TRBJ1-6|TRBV28|NA|NA
CASSFNSGALYNSPLHF
TGTGCCAGCAGTTTTAACTCAGGGGCCCTCTATAATTCACCCCTCCACTTT
>TRBJ2-1|TRBV28|NA|TRBD2
CASRHSASGGYNEQFF
TGTGCCAGCCGCCATTCGGCTAGCGGGGGTTACAATGAGCAGTTCTTC
>TRBJ2-3|TRBV6-5|NA|NA
CASSPLPSRDTQYF
TGTGCCAGCAGCCCCCTACCATCTAGAGATACGCAGTATTTT
>TRBJ1-2|TRBV28|NA|TRBD1
CASHAQQGNGYTF
TGTGCCAGCCACGCCCAACAGGGGAATGGCTACACCTTC
>TRBJ2-7|TRBV28|NA|NA
CASSFPPARTTTSSYEQYF
TGTGCCAGCAGTTTCCCCCCTGCACGCACAACTACCAGCTCCTACGAGCAGTACTTC
>TRBJ2-6|TRBV10-1|once|NA
CASKSGNTTGANVLTF
TGCGCCAGCAAATCAGGAAACACAACCGGGGCCAACGTCCTGACTTTC
>TRBJ2-3|TRBV12-3/TRBV12-4|NA|NA
CASSSRDTQYF
TGTGCCAGCAGCTCCCGTGATACGCAGTATTTT
>TRBJ2-2|TRBV5-4|NA|NA
CASSPWSTGELFF
TGTGCCAGCAGCCCGTGGAGTACCGGGGAGCTGTTTTTT
>TRBJ2-1|TRBV7-3|NA|TRBD2
CASSFTSGTTNEQFF
TGTGCCAGCAGCTTTACTAGCGGGACAACCAATGAGCAGTTCTTC
>TRBJ2-3|TRBV7-2|NA|NA
CASSRDNTQYF
TGTGCCAGCAGCCGCGACAATACGCAGTATTTT
>TRBJ2-5|TRBV28|NA|NA
CASMLALQETQYF
TGTGCCAGCATGCTAGCGTTACAAGAGACCCAGTACTTC
>TRBJ2-2|TRBV7-2|NA|TRBD2
CASSKTSGSGELFF
TGTGCCAGCAGCAAGACTAGCGGGAGTGGGGAGCTGTTTTTT
>TRBJ1-6|TRBV7-2|NA|TRBD1
CASSLASGTAYNSPLHF
TGTGCCAGCAGTTTAGCATCCGGGACAGCGTATAATTCACCCCTCCACTTT
>TRBJ1-6|TRBV2|NA|TRBD1
CASSGQGRGSPLHF
TGTGCCAGCAGTGGACAGGGAAGGGGGTCACCCCTCCACTTT
>TRBJ1-5|TRBV7-2|NA|NA
CASSSGNQPQHF
TGTGCCAGCAGCTCCGGCAATCAGCCCCAGCATTTT
>TRBJ2-7|TRBV2|NA|TRBD2
CASSEALTSGRPWYEQYF
TGTGCCAGCAGTGAAGCCCTAACTAGCGGGAGGCCCTGGTACGAGCAGTACTTC
>TRBJ2-1|TRBV7-2|NA|NA
CASSLEGGVYNEQFF
TGTGCCAGCAGCTTAGAGGGGGGGGTCTACAATGAGCAGTTCTTC
>TRBJ1-2|TRBV20-1|NA|NA
CSAPGYYGYTF
TGCAGTGCGCCAGGGTACTATGGCTACACCTTC
>TRBJ2-7|TRBV5-4|NA|TRBD1
CASSVRQGSYEQYF
TGTGCCAGCAGCGTACGACAGGGATCCTACGAGCAGTACTTC
>TRBJ1-2|TRBV27|NA|TRBD1
CASSAGTGPYYGYTF
TGTGCCAGCAGTGCCGGGACAGGGCCGTACTATGGCTACACCTTC
>TRBJ1-4|TRBV4-3|once|NA
CASSVNRGDNEKLFF
TGCGCCAGCAGCGTGAACCGGGGGGATAATGAAAAACTGTTTTTT
>TRBJ1-6|TRBV7-2|NA|NA
CASSPYNSPLHF
TGTGCCAGCAGCCCTTATAATTCACCCCTCCACTTT
>TRBJ1-4|TRBV10-3|NA|TRBD1
CAIRRQGNGEKLFF
TGTGCCATCAGGAGACAGGGGAATGGTGAAAAACTGTTTTTT
>TRBJ1-2|TRBV20-1|once|NA
CSASAGNYGYTF
TGCAGTGCTAGTGCAGGGAACTATGGCTACACCTTC
>TRBJ2-7|TRBV6-5|few|NA
CASSYSFMQGSYEQYF
TGTGCCAGCAGTTACTCGTTTATGCAGGGCTCCTACGAGCAGTACTTC
>TRBJ1-2|TRBV15|NA|NA
CATSIYYGYTF
TGTGCCACCAGCATCTACTATGGCTACACCTTC
>TRBJ2-2|TRBV28|NA|TRBD2
CASSYLAGEPTGELFF
TGTGCCAGCAGTTACCTAGCGGGAGAGCCCACCGGGGAGCTGTTTTTT
>TRBJ2-1|TRBV27|NA|NA
CASRITAGRVSYNEQFF
TGTGCCAGCAGAATAACCGCAGGCAGAGTCTCCTACAATGAGCAGTTCTTC
>TRBJ1-1|TRBV28|NA|TRBD1
CASRPGGTNTEAFF
TGTGCCAGCAGACCAGGGGGGACGAACACTGAAGCTTTCTTT
>TRBJ2-1|TRBV4-3|NA|NA
CASSQVEGRNEQFF
TGCGCCAGCAGCCAAGTTGAGGGTAGGAATGAGCAGTTCTTC
>TRBJ2-5|TRBV9|NA|TRBD2
CASSLGTSGGTQYF
TGTGCCAGCAGCCTAGGGACTAGCGGAGGGACCCAGTACTTC
>TRBJ2-1|TRBV7-2|NA|TRBD2
CASSARLAFSYNEQFF
TGTGCCAGCAGCGCCCGACTAGCGTTCTCCTACAATGAGCAGTTCTTC
>TRBJ2-1|TRBV5-1|NA|TRBD2
CASSSSTSGRAYYEQFF
TGCGCCAGCAGCTCCTCGACTAGCGGGAGGGCCTACTATGAGCAGTTCTTC
>TRBJ2-3|TRBV5-1|NA|TRBD2
CASSPGLAGVPDTQYF
TGCGCCAGCAGCCCAGGACTAGCGGGAGTGCCAGATACGCAGTATTTT
>TRBJ2-1|TRBV10-3|NA|TRBD2
CAICPSGSSYEQFF
TGTGCCATCTGTCCTAGCGGGAGTTCTTATGAGCAGTTCTTC
>TRBJ1-1|TRBV2|few|TRBD1
CASSPRQGLNTEAFF
TGTGCCAGCAGCCCCCGACAGGGCTTAAACACTGAAGCTTTCTTT
>TRBJ1-1|TRBV10-3|NA|NA
CAISGGEGWTEAFF
TGTGCCATCAGTGGGGGAGAGGGCTGGACTGAAGCTTTCTTT
>TRBJ2-3|TRBV7-9|NA|NA
CASSPLAQGVGDTQYF
TGTGCCAGCAGCCCGTTAGCACAGGGAGTAGGAGATACGCAGTATTTT
>TRBJ1-3|TRBV5-1|NA|NA
CASSSPSGDGPGNTIYF
TGCGCCAGCAGCTCCCCATCGGGGGATGGGCCTGGAAACACCATATATTTT
>TRBJ2-1|TRBV28|NA|TRBD2
CASRTPSSSGSLDEQFF
TGTGCCAGCAGGACCCCATCTTCTAGCGGGAGTCTCGATGAGCAGTTCTTC